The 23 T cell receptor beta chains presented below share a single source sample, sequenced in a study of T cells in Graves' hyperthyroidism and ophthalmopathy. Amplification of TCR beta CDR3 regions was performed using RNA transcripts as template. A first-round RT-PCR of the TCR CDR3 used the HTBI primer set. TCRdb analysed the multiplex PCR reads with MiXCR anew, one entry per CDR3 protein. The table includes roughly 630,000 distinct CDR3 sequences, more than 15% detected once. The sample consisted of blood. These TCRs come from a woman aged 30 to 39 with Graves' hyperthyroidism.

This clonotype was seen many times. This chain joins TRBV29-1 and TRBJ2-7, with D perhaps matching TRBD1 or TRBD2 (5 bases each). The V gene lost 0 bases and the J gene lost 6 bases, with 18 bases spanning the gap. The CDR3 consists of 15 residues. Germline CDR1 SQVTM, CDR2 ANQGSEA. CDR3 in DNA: TGCAGCGTTGAAGACCCTTTGGGGGATCGAATCGAGCAGTACTTC. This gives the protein CSVEDPLGDRIEQYF.

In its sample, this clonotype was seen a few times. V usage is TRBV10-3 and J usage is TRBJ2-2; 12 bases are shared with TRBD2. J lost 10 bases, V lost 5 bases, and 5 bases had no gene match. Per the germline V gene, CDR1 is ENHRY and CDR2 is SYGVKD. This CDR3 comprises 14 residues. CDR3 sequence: CAISRTSGELELFF. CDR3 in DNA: TGTGCCATCAGTAGGACTAGCGGGGAATTGGAGCTGTTTTTT.

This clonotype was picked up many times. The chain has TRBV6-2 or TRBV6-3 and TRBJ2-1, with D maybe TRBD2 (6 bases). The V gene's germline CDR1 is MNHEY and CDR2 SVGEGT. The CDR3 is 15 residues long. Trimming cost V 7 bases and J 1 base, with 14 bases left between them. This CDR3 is CASTGAGESYNEQFF. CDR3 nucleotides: TGTGCCAGCACCGGAGCGGGCGAGTCCTACAATGAGCAGTTCTTC.

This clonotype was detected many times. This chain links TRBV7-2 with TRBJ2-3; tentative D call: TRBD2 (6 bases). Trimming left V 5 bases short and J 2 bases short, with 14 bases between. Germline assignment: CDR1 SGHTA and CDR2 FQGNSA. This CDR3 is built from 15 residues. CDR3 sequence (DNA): TGTGCCAGCAGCCTCAGAGCGGGCCCCACAGATACGCAGTATTTT. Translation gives CASSLRAGPTDTQYF.

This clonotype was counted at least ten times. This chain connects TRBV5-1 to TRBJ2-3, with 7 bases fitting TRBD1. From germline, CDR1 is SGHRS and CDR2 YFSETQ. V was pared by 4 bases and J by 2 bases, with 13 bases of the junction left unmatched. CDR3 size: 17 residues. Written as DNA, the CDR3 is TGCGCCAGCAGCCCCTCTCGACAGGGTTCGTACACAGATACGCAGTATTTT. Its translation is CASSPSRQGSYTDTQYF.

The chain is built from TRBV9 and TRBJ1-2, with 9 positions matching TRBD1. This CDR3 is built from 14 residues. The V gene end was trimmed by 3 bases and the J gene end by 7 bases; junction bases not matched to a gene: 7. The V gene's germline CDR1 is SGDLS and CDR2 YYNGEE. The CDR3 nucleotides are TGTGCCAGCAGCGAGGGACAGGGAATGAGTGGCTACACCTTC. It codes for CASSEGQGMSGYTF.

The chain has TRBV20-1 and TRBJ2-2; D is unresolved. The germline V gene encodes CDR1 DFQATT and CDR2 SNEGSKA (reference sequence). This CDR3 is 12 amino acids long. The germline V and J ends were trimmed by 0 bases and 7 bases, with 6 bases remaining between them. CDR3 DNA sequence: TGCAGTGCTAGAGACCCCCACGGGGAGCTGTTTTTT. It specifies CSARDPHGELFF.

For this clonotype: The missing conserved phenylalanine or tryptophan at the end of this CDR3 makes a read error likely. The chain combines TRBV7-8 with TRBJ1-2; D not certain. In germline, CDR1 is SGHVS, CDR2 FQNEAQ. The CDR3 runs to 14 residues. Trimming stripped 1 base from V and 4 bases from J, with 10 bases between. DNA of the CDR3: TGTGCCAGCAGCTTAGAATCAGGTTTCTATGGCTACACCCTC. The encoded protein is CASSLESGFYGYTL.

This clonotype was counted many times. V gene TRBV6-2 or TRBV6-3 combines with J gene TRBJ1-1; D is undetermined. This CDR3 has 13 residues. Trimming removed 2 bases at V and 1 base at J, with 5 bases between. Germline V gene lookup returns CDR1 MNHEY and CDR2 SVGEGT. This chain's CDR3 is CASSYEGNTEAFF. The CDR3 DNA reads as TGTGCCAGCAGTTACGAGGGGAACACTGAAGCTTTCTTT.

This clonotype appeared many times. CDR3 sequence (DNA): TGTGCCAGCAGCCAAGCCTCCCGGACTAGATATAGCAATGAGCAGTTCTTC. Its protein is CASSQASRTRYSNEQFF. This chain joins TRBV14 and TRBJ2-1; 7 nucleotides match TRBD2. CDR3 size: 17 residues. V shed 1 base, J shed 6 bases, and the junction held 12 bases outside the gene matches. From germline, CDR1 is SGHDN and CDR2 FVKESK.

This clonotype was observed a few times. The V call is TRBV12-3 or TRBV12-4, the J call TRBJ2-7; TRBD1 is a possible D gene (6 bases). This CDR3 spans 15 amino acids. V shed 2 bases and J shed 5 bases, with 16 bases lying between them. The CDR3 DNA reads TGTGCCAGCAGTTTAAGTCAGGGGTCGATCGACGAGCAGTACTTC. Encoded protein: CASSLSQGSIDEQYF.

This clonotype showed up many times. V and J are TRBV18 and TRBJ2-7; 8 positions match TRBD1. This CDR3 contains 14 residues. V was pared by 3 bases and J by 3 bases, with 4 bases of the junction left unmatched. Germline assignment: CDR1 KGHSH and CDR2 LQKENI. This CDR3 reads CASSPQGAFYEQYF. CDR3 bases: TGTGCCAGCTCACCTCAGGGGGCGTTCTACGAGCAGTACTTC.

The CDR3 DNA follows: TGCGCCAGCAGCCAAGTCCCTCCTACCGCCGAGCAGTACTTC. Protein sequence: CASSQVPPTAEQYF. The chain combines TRBV4-1 with TRBJ2-7; D remains ambiguous. This CDR3 region has 14 residues. V lost 1 base and J lost 6, with 13 bases in between. The V gene's germline CDR1 is MGHRA and CDR2 YSYEKL.

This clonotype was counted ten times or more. DNA for the CDR3: TGTGCCAGCAGTCCCAGGAGGGACAGGGTAAGGTGGACAACCTACGAGCAGTACTTC. Residues: CASSPRRDRVRWTTYEQYF. The chain couples TRBV2 to TRBJ2-7; 9 bases line up with TRBD1. Looked up from germline, CDR1 is SNHLY and CDR2 is FYNNEI. J was trimmed by 2 bases and V by 5 bases; bases with no gene match: 19. This CDR3 contains 19 residues.

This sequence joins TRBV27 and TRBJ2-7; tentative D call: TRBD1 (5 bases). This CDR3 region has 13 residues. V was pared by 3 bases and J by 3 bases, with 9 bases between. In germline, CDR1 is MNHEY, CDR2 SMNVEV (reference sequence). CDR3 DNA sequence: TGTGCCAGCAGTTTCCACGACAGCTACGAGCAGTACTTC. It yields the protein CASSFHDSYEQYF.

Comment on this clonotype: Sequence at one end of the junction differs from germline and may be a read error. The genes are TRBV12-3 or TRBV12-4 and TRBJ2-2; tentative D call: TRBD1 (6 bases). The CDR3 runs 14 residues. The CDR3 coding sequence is TGTGCCAGCAGCCCCCCAAGGGACACCCGGGAGCTGTTTTTT. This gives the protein CASSPPRDTRELFF.

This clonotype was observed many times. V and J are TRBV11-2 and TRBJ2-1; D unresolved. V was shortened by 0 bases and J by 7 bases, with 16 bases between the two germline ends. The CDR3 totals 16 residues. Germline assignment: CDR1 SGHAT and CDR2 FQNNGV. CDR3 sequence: CASSLDSPPAQNEQFF. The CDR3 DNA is TGTGCCAGCAGCTTAGATTCGCCACCCGCCCAGAATGAGCAGTTCTTC.

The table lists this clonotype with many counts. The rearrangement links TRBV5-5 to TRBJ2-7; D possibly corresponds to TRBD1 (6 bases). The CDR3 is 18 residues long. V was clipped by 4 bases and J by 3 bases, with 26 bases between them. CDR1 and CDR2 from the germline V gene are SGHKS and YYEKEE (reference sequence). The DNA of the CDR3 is TGTGCCAGCAGCCAGGAGCTTGTTTGGACCGCGGACAGCTACGAGCAGTACTTC. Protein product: CASSQELVWTADSYEQYF.

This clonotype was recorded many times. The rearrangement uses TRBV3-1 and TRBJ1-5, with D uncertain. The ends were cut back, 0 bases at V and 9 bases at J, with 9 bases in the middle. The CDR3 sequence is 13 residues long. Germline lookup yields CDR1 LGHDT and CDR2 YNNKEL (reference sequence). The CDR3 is CASSQEWDTPQHF. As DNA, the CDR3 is TGTGCCAGCAGCCAAGAATGGGATACGCCCCAGCATTTT.

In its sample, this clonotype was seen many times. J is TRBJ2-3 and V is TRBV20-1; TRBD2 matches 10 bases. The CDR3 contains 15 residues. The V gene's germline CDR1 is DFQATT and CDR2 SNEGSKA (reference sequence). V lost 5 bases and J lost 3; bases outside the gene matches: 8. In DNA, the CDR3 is TGCAGTGCTGGGGACCTAGCGGGAGTGACAGATACGCAGTATTTT. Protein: CSAGDLAGVTDTQYF.

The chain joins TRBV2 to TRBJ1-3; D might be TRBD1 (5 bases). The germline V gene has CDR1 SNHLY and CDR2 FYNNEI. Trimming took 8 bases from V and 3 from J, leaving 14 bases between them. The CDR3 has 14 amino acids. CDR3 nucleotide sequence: TGTGCCAGCTCGGAGGACACCATTGGAAACACCATATATTTT. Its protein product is CASSEDTIGNTIYF.

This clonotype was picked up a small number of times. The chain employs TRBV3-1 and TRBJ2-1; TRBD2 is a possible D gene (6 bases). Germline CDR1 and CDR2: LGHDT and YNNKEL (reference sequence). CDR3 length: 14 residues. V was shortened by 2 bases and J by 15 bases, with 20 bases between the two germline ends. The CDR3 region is CASSQRGTSFGLFF. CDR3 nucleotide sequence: TGTGCCAGCAGCCAAAGGGGCACTAGCTTTGGGCTGTTCTTC.

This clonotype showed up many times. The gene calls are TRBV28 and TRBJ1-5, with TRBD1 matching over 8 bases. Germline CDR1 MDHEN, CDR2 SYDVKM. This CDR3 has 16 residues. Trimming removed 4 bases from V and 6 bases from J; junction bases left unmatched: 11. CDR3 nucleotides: TGTGCCAGCAGTTCTATCATGACAGGGGTTGGTCAGCCCCAGCATTTT. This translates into CASSSIMTGVGQPQHF.